The 8 T cell receptor beta chains listed next were all sequenced from one sample in a study of blood T cells in healthy people across ages. A second PCR, run for 7 to 11 cycles, used a sample-barcoded 5' primer plus a J-beta primer mix. TCRdb independently ran MiXCR on the 5' RACE reads; one entry per CDR3 protein. The sample carries some 1.8 million distinct CDR3 sequences, about two fifths recorded once. Sample: blood. These receptors came from a human donor in good health.

V and J are TRBV20-1 and TRBJ2-7; the D is unclear. In germline, CDR1 is DFQATT, CDR2 SNEGSKA (reference sequence). There are 14 residues in the CDR3. V was shortened by 2 bases and J by 2 bases, with 13 bases between the two germline ends. Written as DNA, the CDR3 is TGCAGTGCTAGATTCCCACTTAGCCCCTACGAGCAGTACTTC. This sequence encodes CSARFPLSPYEQYF.

Only a few counts were recorded for this clonotype. One end of the junction does not line up with germline, which may come from a read error. The gene calls are TRBV12-3 or TRBV12-4 and TRBJ2-1; TRBD2 agrees at 8 bases. The CDR3 runs 17 residues. This chain's CDR3 is CASSFGAGAKGYNEQFF. Written as DNA, the CDR3 is TGCGCCAGCAGTTTCGGAGCGGGGGCCAAGGGGTACAATGAGCAGTTCTTC.

This clonotype was counted once. The chain employs TRBV7-2 and TRBJ2-3; the D gene is possibly TRBD1 (6 bases). Trimming left V 5 bases short and J 0 bases short, with 15 bases between. CDR3 size: 16 residues. Germline loops: CDR1 SGHTA, CDR2 FQGNSA. CDR3 nucleotide sequence: TGTGCCAGCAGCCCCAACGAGGGGGTGAGCACAGATACGCAGTATTTT. As protein: CASSPNEGVSTDTQYF.

The rearrangement joins TRBV28 to TRBJ2-7; D remains unclear. This CDR3 contains 12 residues. Germline V lookup: CDR1 MDHEN, CDR2 SYDVKM. Trimming pared 8 bases from V and 2 bases from J, leaving 10 bases between. CDR3 coding DNA: TGTGCCAGCTGGGATGGACCCTACGAGCAGTACTTC. This translates into CASWDGPYEQYF.

The CDR3 DNA sequence: TGTGCCAGCAGCGTAGACAGGTCGGGCTACACCTTC. Residues: CASSVDRSGYTF. This rearrangement joins TRBV9 to TRBJ1-2; possibly TRBD1 for D (5 bases). This CDR3 has 12 amino acids. Trimming pared 0 bases from V and 8 bases from J, leaving 8 bases between. Germline lookup yields CDR1 SGDLS and CDR2 YYNGEE.

This chain uses TRBV20-1 with TRBJ1-1, with unresolved D. This CDR3 has 15 residues. CDR1 DFQATT and CDR2 SNEGSKA come from the germline V gene (reference sequence). Trimming removed 0 bases at V and 0 bases at J, with 11 bases between. The CDR3 here is CSARDYEGLNTEAFF. The CDR3 nucleotides read TGCAGTGCTAGAGATTATGAAGGCTTGAACACTGAAGCTTTCTTT.

This clonotype was observed a few times. The genes are TRBV4-2 and TRBJ2-7, with 11 bases identical to TRBD2. V lost 4 bases and J lost 1; bases outside the gene matches: 6. This CDR3 has 16 residues. The germline V gene encodes CDR1 LGHNA and CDR2 YNFKEQ. CDR3 nucleotide sequence: TGTGCCAGCAGCCCCGCCCTAGCGGGGGGATCCTACGAGCAGTACTTC. Encoded protein: CASSPALAGGSYEQYF.

The rearrangement uses TRBV12-3 or TRBV12-4 and TRBJ2-1; D remains unclear. The CDR3 covers 12 residues. V was clipped by 7 bases and J by 7 bases, with 11 bases between them. CDR3 amino acids: CASMRLANEQFF. The CDR3 region has the DNA TGTGCCAGCATGCGACTGGCGAATGAGCAGTTCTTC.